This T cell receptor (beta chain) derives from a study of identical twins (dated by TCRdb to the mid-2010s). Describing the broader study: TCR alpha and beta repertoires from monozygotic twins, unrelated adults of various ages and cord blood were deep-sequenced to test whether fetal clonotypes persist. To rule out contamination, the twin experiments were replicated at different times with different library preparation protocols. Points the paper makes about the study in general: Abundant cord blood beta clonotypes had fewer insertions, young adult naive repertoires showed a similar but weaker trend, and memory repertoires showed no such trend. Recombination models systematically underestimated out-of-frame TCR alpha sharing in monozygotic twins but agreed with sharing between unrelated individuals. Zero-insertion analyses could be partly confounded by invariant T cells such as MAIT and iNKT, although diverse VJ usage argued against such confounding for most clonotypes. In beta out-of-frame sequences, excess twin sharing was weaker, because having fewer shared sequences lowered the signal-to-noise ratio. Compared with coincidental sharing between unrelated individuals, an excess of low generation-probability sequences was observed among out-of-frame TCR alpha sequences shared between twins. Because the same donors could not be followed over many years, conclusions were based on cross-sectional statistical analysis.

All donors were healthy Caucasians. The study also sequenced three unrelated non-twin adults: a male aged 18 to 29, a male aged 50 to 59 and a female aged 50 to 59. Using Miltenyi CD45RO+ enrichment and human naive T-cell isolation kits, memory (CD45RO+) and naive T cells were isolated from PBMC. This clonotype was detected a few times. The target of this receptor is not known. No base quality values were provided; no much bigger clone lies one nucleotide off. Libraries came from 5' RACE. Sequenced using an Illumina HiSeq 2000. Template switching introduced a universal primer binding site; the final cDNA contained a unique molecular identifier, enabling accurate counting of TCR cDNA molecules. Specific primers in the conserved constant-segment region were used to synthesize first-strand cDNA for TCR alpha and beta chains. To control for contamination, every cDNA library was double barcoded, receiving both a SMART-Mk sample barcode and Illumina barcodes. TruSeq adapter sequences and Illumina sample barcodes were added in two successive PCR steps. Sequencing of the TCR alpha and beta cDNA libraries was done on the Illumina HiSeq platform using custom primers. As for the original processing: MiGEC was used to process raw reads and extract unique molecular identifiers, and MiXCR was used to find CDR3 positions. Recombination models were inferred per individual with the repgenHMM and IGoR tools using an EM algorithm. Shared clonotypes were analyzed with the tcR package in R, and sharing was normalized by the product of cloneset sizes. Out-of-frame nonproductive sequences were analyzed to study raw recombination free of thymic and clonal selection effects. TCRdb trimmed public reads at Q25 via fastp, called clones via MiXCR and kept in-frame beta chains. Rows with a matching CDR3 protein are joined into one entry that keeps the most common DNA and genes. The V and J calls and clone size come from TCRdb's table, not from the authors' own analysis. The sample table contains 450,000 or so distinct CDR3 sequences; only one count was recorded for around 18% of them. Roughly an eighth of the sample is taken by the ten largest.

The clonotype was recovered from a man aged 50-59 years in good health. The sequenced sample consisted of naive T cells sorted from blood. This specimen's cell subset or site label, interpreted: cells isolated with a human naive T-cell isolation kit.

This receptor has the CDR3 CASSARTPGDSSYNSPLHF. The DNA sequence is given as TGTGCCAGCAGCGCTAGGACACCCGGGGATAGCTCCTATAATTCACCCCTCCACTTT. The rearranged segments are TRBV7-8 and TRBJ1-6; the D region possibly corresponds to TRBD1 (5 bases align). The CDR3 goes from the cysteine to the phenylalanine over 19 residues. The retained sequence is limited to the CDR3, 57 bases, with the frame set at the first base. At the junction V is shortened by 5 bases and J by 0 bases, with 20 bases in between. Based on the germline V gene, the CDR1 and CDR2 sequences are SGHVS and FQNEAQ.